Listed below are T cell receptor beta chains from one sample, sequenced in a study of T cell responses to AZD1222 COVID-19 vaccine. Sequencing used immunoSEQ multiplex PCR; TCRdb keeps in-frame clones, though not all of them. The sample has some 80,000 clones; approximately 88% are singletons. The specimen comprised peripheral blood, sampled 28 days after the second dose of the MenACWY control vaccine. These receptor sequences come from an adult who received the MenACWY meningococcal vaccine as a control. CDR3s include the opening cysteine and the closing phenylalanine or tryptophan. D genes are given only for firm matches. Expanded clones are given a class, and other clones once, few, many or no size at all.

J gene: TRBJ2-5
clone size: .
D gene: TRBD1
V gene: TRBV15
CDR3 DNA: TGTGCCACCAGCAACAGGGGGCGCGGAGAGACCCAGTACTTC
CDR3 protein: CATSNRGRGETQYF

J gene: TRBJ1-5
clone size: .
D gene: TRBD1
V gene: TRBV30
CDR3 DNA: TGTGCCTGGAGTCCCGGGACAGGAGGTCAGCCCCAGCATTTT
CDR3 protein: CAWSPGTGGQPQHF

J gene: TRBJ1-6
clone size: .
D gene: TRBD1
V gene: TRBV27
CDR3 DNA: TGTGCCAGCAGGCCGTCCACAGGGGTGGTACGGTCACCCCTCCACTTT
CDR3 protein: CASRPSTGVVRSPLHF

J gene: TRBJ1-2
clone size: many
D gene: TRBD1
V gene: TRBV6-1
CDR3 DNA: TGTGCCAGCAGTGCGAAGCCCGCAGGGGGTGATTGGGAAGGCTACACCTTC
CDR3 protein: CASSAKPAGGDWEGYTF

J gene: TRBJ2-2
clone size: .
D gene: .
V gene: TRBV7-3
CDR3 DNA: TGTGCCAGCAGCCCCCGTCTGGGCGGGGAGCTGTTTTTT
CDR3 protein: CASSPRLGGELFF

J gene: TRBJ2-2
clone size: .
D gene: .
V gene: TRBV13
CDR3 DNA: TGTGCCAGCAGCCGTGATAAGGGTGCGGTTTTT
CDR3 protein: CASSRDKGAVF

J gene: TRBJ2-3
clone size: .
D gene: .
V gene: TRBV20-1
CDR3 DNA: TGCAGTGCTAGTGATGGTGCGGATACGCAGTATTTT
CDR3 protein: CSASDGADTQYF

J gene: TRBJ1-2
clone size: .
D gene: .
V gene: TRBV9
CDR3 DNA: TGTGCCAGCAGCGTATCCCTGTCGGGGGGCCAAGGGGGCTACACCTTC
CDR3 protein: CASSVSLSGGQGGYTF

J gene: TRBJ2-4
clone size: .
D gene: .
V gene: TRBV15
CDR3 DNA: TGTGCCACCAGCACCCTCGTGGGATACAGAAACATTCAGTACTTC
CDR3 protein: CATSTLVGYRNIQYF

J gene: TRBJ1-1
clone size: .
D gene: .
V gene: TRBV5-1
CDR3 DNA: TGCGCCAGCAGCTTGGGTCGGATAGGGAGGGAATCGAACACTGAAGCTTTCTTT
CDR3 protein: CASSLGRIGRESNTEAFF